This T cell receptor (beta chain) is from a study of neurological immune-mediated disorders. General study results and limits: Multiple sclerosis, the disease with the least TCR clonal expansion, fell below healthy controls, whereas HTLV-1-associated myelopathy showed the most.

A blood bank in Maryland, USA, provided the volunteers who served as healthy controls. Unsorted libraries were derived from 2 million PBMCs stored at -80 C. This clonotype was picked up many times. The antigen remains unidentified. With 10-nucleotide random UMIs, 5'RACE was used to make the cDNA. TCRdb re-analysed the 5' RACE reads in MiXCR, keeping a single row per CDR3 protein. The repertoire includes about 79,000 distinct CDR3 sequences, 13% to 15% of them detected once, and nearly 7% sits in the top ten. The V end lost 5 bases, the J end lost 4 bases, and 11 bases lay between the germline ends. The CDR3 sequence is 12 residues long. The germline CDR1 and CDR2 sequences are SQVTM and ANQGSEA.

The TCR comes from a woman aged 50 to 65 in good health. The rearrangement joins TRBV29-1 to TRBJ1-1; D perhaps matches TRBD1 (5 bases). The material sequenced was PBMCs. CDR3 loop: CSVKAGGTEAFF. As DNA, the CDR3 is TGCAGCGTTAAGGCGGGGGGCACTGAAGCTTTCTTT.